A single sample is the source of the 25 T cell receptor beta chains below, sequenced in a study of technical replicates of blood from a handful of donors. Sequencing used immunoSEQ multiplex PCR; TCRdb keeps in-frame clones, though not all of them. The data show around 100,000 clones, 95% to 97% seen once. The sequenced material came from T cells isolated from PBMCs. The receptors derive from a human donor in good health.

The gene calls are TRBV6-5 and TRBJ2-2, with TRBD2 as a possible D gene (6 bases). In germline, CDR1 is MNHEY, CDR2 SVGAGI. V shed 4 bases and J shed 8 bases, with 14 bases lying between them. The CDR3 covers 14 residues. The CDR3 region is CASSLSLGGGELFF. Written as DNA, the CDR3 is TGTGCCAGCAGTTTATCCCTGGGGGGTGGGGAGCTGTTTTTT.

The chain has TRBV5-6 and TRBJ1-1; possible D gene TRBD1, 5 bases. Deletions cut 2 bases from V and 2 bases from J, with 7 bases between. The CDR3 is 13 residues long. Germline V gene sequence: CDR1 SGHDT, CDR2 YYEEEE. The CDR3 DNA follows: TGTGCCAGCAGCTTAGGGGTTAACACTGAAGCTTTCTTT. As protein: CASSLGVNTEAFF.

This chain connects TRBV9 to TRBJ1-3; a weak D match, TRBD1 (6 bases). Germline CDR1 reads SGDLS; CDR2 reads YYNGEE. Trimming cost V 3 bases and J 1 base, with 14 bases left between them. The CDR3 runs 16 residues. CDR3 DNA sequence: TGTGCCAGCAGCGCCCAGTCAGGGGAGTCTGGAAACACCATATATTTT. This codes for CASSAQSGESGNTIYF.

J is TRBJ2-7 and V is TRBV6-5; a weak D match, TRBD2 (5 bases). The germline V and J ends were trimmed by 0 bases and 5 bases, with 11 bases remaining between them. The CDR3 has 14 amino acids. The germline V gene encodes CDR1 MNHEY and CDR2 SVGAGI. The CDR3 spells CASSYSKAGDEQYF. CDR3 in DNA: TGTGCCAGCAGTTACTCGAAAGCCGGGGACGAGCAGTACTTC.

This clone has a single count. The V gene is TRBV2, the J gene TRBJ2-1, with D maybe TRBD1 (6 bases). From germline, CDR1 is SNHLY and CDR2 FYNNEI. The V end was cut by 1 base, the J end by 6 bases, with 10 bases between. The CDR3 is 14 amino acids. In DNA form, the CDR3 reads TGTGCCAGCAGTGAAGGGTCAGGGGCCAATGAGCAGTTCTTC. Protein sequence: CASSEGSGANEQFF.

The J gene is TRBJ1-2, the V gene TRBV9; D call uncertain. The CDR3 runs 15 residues. The V and J ends lost 0 bases and 1 base respectively, with 10 bases between them. Germline loops: CDR1 SGDLS, CDR2 YYNGEE. CDR3 region: CASSVVGWSNYGYTF. The DNA for the CDR3 is TGTGCCAGCAGCGTAGTCGGATGGAGTAACTATGGCTACACCTTC.

The chain has TRBV29-1 and TRBJ2-1; D perhaps matches TRBD2 (5 bases). The CDR3 runs to 13 residues. Germline CDR1 SQVTM, CDR2 ANQGSEA. The V and J ends lost 1 base and 6 bases respectively, with 10 bases between them. The chain's CDR3 is CSVEVRDANEQFF. The DNA of the CDR3 is TGCAGCGTTGAAGTGAGGGATGCCAATGAGCAGTTCTTC.

CDR3 DNA sequence: TGCGCCAGCAGTGAGTCGGAGATAGAATACAATGAGCAGTTCTTC. Protein sequence: CASSESEIEYNEQFF. The chain employs TRBV10-2 and TRBJ2-1; D unresolved. V gave up 0 bases and J gave up 4 bases, with 10 bases separating them. Germline V CDR1 and CDR2: WSHSY, SAAADI. The CDR3 loop spans 15 amino acids.

The genes are TRBV27 and TRBJ2-7, with 12 bases fitting TRBD2. The CDR3 is 14 amino acids. Germline trimming cut 5 bases from V and 5 bases from J; bases unmatched to any gene: 4. Germline V gives CDR1 MNHEY, CDR2 SMNVEV (reference sequence). This CDR3 reads CASSPGLAGHEQYF. Here the CDR3 DNA reads TGTGCCAGCAGTCCCGGACTAGCGGGACACGAGCAGTACTTC.

V and J are TRBV6-6 and TRBJ1-2; unclear D gene. Germline CDR1 is MNHNY and CDR2 is SVGAGI (reference sequence). The length of the CDR3 is 13 residues. V was trimmed by 8 bases and J by 2 bases, leaving 12 bases between them. CDR3 bases: TGTGCCAGCGAAATTGAGGTGAACTATGGCTACACCTTC. Its translation: CASEIEVNYGYTF.

This chain connects TRBV28 to TRBJ1-4, with unresolved D. The CDR3 has 14 residues. Germline V gene lookup returns CDR1 MDHEN and CDR2 SYDVKM. V was trimmed by 6 bases and J by 6 bases, leaving 14 bases between them. The CDR3 nucleotides are TGTGCCAGCAGACTGGGCAGCTATTATGAAAAACTGTTTTTT. Its protein is CASRLGSYYEKLFF.

This chain joins TRBV6-5 and TRBJ1-5, with D possibly matching TRBD1 (5 bases). V gave up 8 bases and J gave up 1 base, with 15 bases separating them. CDR3 length: 15 amino acids. Germline values: CDR1 MNHEY, CDR2 SVGAGI. Written as DNA, the CDR3 is TGTGCCAGCTCCAATATGGGGGGGAGCAATCAGCCCCAGCATTTT. Translated: CASSNMGGSNQPQHF.

This chain links TRBV27 with TRBJ1-2; TRBD1 aligns across 10 bases. The junction had 8 bases not matched to a gene; V was cut back by 6 bases and J by 4 bases. The CDR3 contains 15 residues. CDR1 MNHEY and CDR2 SMNVEV come from the germline V gene (reference sequence). CDR3 in amino acids: CASSLTGTGAYGYTF. CDR3 sequence (DNA): TGTGCCAGCAGCCTTACCGGGACAGGGGCCTATGGCTACACCTTC.

This clone was seen once. This chain joins TRBV7-8 and TRBJ1-1; the match to TRBD1 covers 8 bases. Germline CDR1 reads SGHVS; CDR2 reads FQNEAQ. The CDR3 runs 17 residues. J gave up 1 base and V 3 bases, and 10 bases lay outside the gene matches. The CDR3 reads CASSFQPPGTGNTEAFF. CDR3 in DNA: TGTGCCAGCAGCTTTCAGCCCCCCGGGACAGGGAACACTGAAGCTTTCTTT.

Only one count was recorded for this clone. The V and J genes are TRBV4-2 and TRBJ2-3; the D gene is possibly TRBD2 (6 bases). The CDR3 is 16 amino acids. Deletions cut 3 bases from V and 2 bases from J, with 15 bases between. Germline V gene data show CDR1 as LGHNA and CDR2 as YNFKEQ. The CDR3 sequence: CASSQEIADPTDTQYF. The DNA of the CDR3 is TGTGCCAGCAGCCAGGAGATAGCGGACCCCACAGATACGCAGTATTTT.

In nucleotides, the CDR3 is TGTGCCAGCAGCATGGGGCTCGCCACTGAAGCTTTCTTT. This translates into CASSMGLATEAFF. The chain has TRBV5-4 and TRBJ1-1; maybe TRBD1 (5 bases). The germline gives CDR1 SGHNT, CDR2 YYREEE (reference sequence). V lost 4 bases, J lost 4 bases, and 11 bases lay in between. CDR3 size: 13 residues.

V gene TRBV27 combines with J gene TRBJ2-1; no definite D call. V gave up 3 bases and J gave up 1 base, with 7 bases separating them. The CDR3 runs 14 residues. Germline CDR1 MNHEY, CDR2 SMNVEV (reference sequence). Here the CDR3 DNA reads TGTGCCAGCAGTTTGGCCCCGTCCTACAATGAGCAGTTCTTC. Translated, it gives CASSLAPSYNEQFF.

The count of this clone is one. The V gene is TRBV2, the J gene TRBJ1-2, with 12 bases lining up with TRBD1. The CDR3 contains 17 residues. Germline V lookup: CDR1 SNHLY, CDR2 FYNNEI. V was pared by 2 bases and J by 2 bases, with 6 bases of the junction left unmatched. Here the CDR3 reads CASSESGQGALNYGYTF. CDR3 coding DNA: TGTGCCAGCAGTGAATCGGGACAGGGGGCTTTAAACTATGGCTACACCTTC.

The rearrangement links TRBV11-1 to TRBJ1-1; 7 nucleotides agree with TRBD1. V lost 6 bases and J lost 6; bases outside the gene matches: 10. CDR1 is SGHAT and CDR2 is FQDESV in the germline V gene (reference sequence). This CDR3 has 14 residues. The CDR3 DNA is TGTGCCAGCAGTAACGACAGGGAAATCTCTGAAGCTTTCTTT. Protein: CASSNDREISEAFF.

This rearrangement joins TRBV7-2 to TRBJ2-6; D is uncertain. Germline V lookup: CDR1 SGHTA, CDR2 FQGNSA. Trimming took 6 bases from V and 1 from J, leaving 4 bases between them. The CDR3 consists of 13 residues. The CDR3 sequence is CASRISGANVLTF. In DNA, the CDR3 is TGTGCCAGCAGAATATCTGGGGCCAACGTCCTGACTTTC.

V usage is TRBV19 and J usage is TRBJ2-1; 10 bases are a match to TRBD1. From germline, CDR1 is LNHDA and CDR2 SQIVND (reference sequence). The CDR3 spans 15 residues. The V segment lost 6 bases and the J segment 4 bases; nucleotides outside the gene matches: 6. The CDR3 is CASRGGQGSYNEQFF. CDR3 DNA: TGTGCCAGTAGAGGGGGACAGGGGTCTTACAATGAGCAGTTCTTC. Full variable domain (remainder filled in from reference TRBV19 and TRBJ2-1): DGGITQSPKYLFRKEGQNVTLSCEQNLNHDAMYWYRQDPGQGLRLIYYSQIVNDFQKGDIAEGYSVSREKKESFPLTVTSAQKNPTAFYLCASRGGQGSYNEQFFGPGTRLTVL.

The chain links TRBV27 to TRBJ2-7; 8 bases line up with TRBD1. Unmatched junction bases numbered 9, after V lost 0 bases and J lost 5 bases. The CDR3 is 16 amino acids. Germline V gene lookup returns CDR1 MNHEY and CDR2 SMNVEV (reference sequence). CDR3 protein: CASSLSMGTGLDEQYF. CDR3 bases: TGTGCCAGCAGTTTATCGATGGGGACAGGTCTGGACGAGCAGTACTTC.

The chain has TRBV5-1 and TRBJ1-5, with a possible D match to TRBD1 (6 bases). This CDR3 has 14 amino acids. Trimming stripped 0 bases from V and 3 bases from J, with 7 bases between. Germline CDR1 SGHRS, CDR2 YFSETQ. CDR3 amino acids: CASSLGQDNQPQHF. CDR3 nucleotide sequence: TGCGCCAGCAGCTTGGGACAGGACAATCAGCCCCAGCATTTT.

The CDR3 nucleotides read TGCGCCAGCAGCTTCAGGGCTCCGGCAACTAATGAAAAACTGTTTTTT. Protein: CASSFRAPATNEKLFF. The rearrangement uses TRBV5-1 and TRBJ1-4; D perhaps matches TRBD1 (5 bases). Germline CDR1 and CDR2: SGHRS and YFSETQ. This CDR3 has 16 amino acids. V gave up 2 bases and J gave up 0 bases, with 11 bases separating them. The variable domain in full, with the rest retrieved from reference TRBV5-1 and TRBJ1-4, is KAGVTQTPRYLIKTRGQQVTLSCSPISGHRSVSWYQQTPGQGLQFLFEYFSETQRNKGNFPGRFSGRQFSNSRSEMNVSTLELGDSALYLCASSFRAPATNEKLFFGSGTQLSVL.

The genes are TRBV27 and TRBJ2-2, with unresolved D. The ends were cut back, 2 bases at V and 7 bases at J, with 5 bases in the middle. From germline, CDR1 is MNHEY and CDR2 SMNVEV (reference sequence). This CDR3 has 12 amino acids. CDR3 amino acids: CASSLGSGELFF. The CDR3 DNA reads TGTGCCAGCAGTTTAGGTAGCGGGGAGCTGTTTTTT.